The clone carrying this T cell receptor beta chain was observed once. Its specificity is not known. A much larger clone differs by one base, so this may be a read error. TCRdb independently ran MiXCR on the PCR reads; one entry per CDR3 protein. The repertoire has tens of thousands of distinct CDR3 sequences, around 25% of them found once; the top ten carry under 2%. This sample is part of a study of molecular identifiers for immune sequencing clone quantification. Naive CD8 libraries came from approximately 20,000 to 1,000,000 sorted cells with 10%, 30% or 50% RNA. As CD8+CD4-CCR7+CD45RA+ cells, naive CD8 T cells were sorted. CDR1 is MGHRA, CDR2 YSYEKL, per germline. J lost 2 bases, V lost 3 bases, and 11 bases had no gene match. The CDR3 runs 17 residues. Notes on the study in general: Over 98% of effector molecules, but under 1% in naive cells, were held by clones with more than 20 RNA copies. Molecules of identical TCR sharing a barcode could underestimate highly expanded clone sizes.

V usage is TRBV4-1 and J usage is TRBJ2-3; 7 bases agree with TRBD2. The sequence came from a human donor in good health. Some libraries in this study had Jurkat cell RNA spiked in. The sample comprised naive CD8+ T cells from blood, with Jurkat cell RNA spiked in. Subset indicated: FACS-sorted CD8+CD4-CCR7+CD45RA+ naive T cells. The CDR3 loop reads CASSQGTSVRFTDTQYF. For the CDR3, the DNA is TGCGCCAGCAGCCAGGGTACTAGCGTGCGGTTCACAGATACGCAGTATTTT.